This T cell receptor (beta chain) appears in the sequencing data of a study of cytomegalovirus exposure and HLA in healthy donors. Germline V gives CDR1 SGHAT, CDR2 FQNNGV. The CDR3 is 15 amino acids. Between the trimmed V and J ends, which lost 1 base and 1 base, there was a span of 9 bases. The PCR used 60 Vbeta and 13 Jbeta primers. Profiling relied on immunoSEQ multiplex PCR, and the TCRdb table lists in-frame clones only, not all of them. The sample yields about 41,000 clones, over 70% seen once. What was sequenced was PBMCs. The chain recombines TRBV11-2 with TRBJ2-3, with D perhaps matching TRBD1 (6 bases). The clonotype was recovered from a middle-aged man in good health and CMV-seronegative. CDR3 loop: CASSLAWTGTDTQYF. The CDR3 nucleotides read TGTGCCAGCAGCTTAGCATGGACAGGCACAGATACGCAGTATTTT.